This T cell receptor (beta chain) appears in the sequencing data of a study of early T cells in non-severe SARS-CoV-2 infection. In the study overall: It was bulk RNA from unsorted whole blood that was sequenced, and the chains were unpaired. Whole-study results and caveats: VDJdb matching skewed toward anti-spike CD8 responses, missing private and CD4 specificities.

In the library, individual cDNA molecules carried attached unique molecular identifiers. Via MiXCR, TCRdb re-called the 5' RACE reads, giving one row per CDR3 protein. This table holds 60,000 or so distinct CDR3 sequences, roughly an eighth found once. CDR1 and CDR2 (germline): MDHEN, SYDVKM. Between the trimmed V and J ends, which lost 3 bases and 2 bases, there was a span of 8 bases. The CDR3 loop spans 13 amino acids. Comments on this clonotype: Its antigen is not known.

The receptor was derived from an adult who was a healthcare worker with PCR-confirmed SARS-CoV-2 infection or an uninfected control (not recorded which). The specimen was whole blood. The chain is built from TRBV28 and TRBJ2-7; D gene ambiguous. DNA of the CDR3: TGTGCCAGCAGTTTTGGGATCCCCTACGAGCAGTACTTC. This gives the protein CASSFGIPYEQYF.